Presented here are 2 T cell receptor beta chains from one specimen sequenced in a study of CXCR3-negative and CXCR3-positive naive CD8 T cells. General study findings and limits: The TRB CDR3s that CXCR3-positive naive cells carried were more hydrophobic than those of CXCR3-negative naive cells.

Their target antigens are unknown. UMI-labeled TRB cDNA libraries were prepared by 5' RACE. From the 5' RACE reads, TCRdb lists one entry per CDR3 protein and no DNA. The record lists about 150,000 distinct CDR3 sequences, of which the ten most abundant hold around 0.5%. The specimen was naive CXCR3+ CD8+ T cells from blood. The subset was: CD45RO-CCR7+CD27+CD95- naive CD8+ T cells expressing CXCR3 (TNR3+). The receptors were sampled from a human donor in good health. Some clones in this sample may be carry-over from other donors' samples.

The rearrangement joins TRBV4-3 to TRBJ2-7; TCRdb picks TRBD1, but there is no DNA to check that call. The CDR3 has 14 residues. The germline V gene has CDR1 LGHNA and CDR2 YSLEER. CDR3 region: CASSQAGGRGEQYF.

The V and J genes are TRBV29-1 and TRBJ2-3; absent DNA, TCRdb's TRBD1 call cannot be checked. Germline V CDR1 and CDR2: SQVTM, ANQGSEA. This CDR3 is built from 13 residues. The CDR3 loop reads CSVERGGGDTQYF.